This is a list of T cell receptor beta chains from one sample in a study of follicular helper T cells after annual influenza vaccination. Profiled with immunoSEQ multiplex PCR; TCRdb holds only in-frame clones, not every one. Of about 10,000 clones listed, 70% to 90% are singletons. The sequenced sample was CXCR5- memory CD4+ T cells sorted from blood, obtained 7 days after influenza vaccination. All receptors derive from an adult who received the influenza vaccine. The CDR3 runs from the conserved cysteine through the conserved F or W. The D gene is left open where the match is weak.

>TRBJ2-1|TRBD2|TRBV20-1
CSAIRGEEQFF
TGCAGTGCTATACGGGGGGAAGAGCAGTTCTTC
>TRBJ2-5|NA|TRBV15
CATSRPPEGPPETQYF
TGTGCCACCAGCAGACCTCCTGAGGGGCCCCCAGAGACCCAGTACTTC
>TRBJ1-1|TRBD1|TRBV6-6
CASSKTGDETEAFF
TGTGCCAGCAGTAAGACAGGGGACGAGACTGAAGCTTTCTTT
>TRBJ2-1|NA|TRBV9
CASSSRELALNEQFF
TGTGCCAGCAGCTCTCGGGAACTAGCCCTCAATGAGCAGTTCTTC
>TRBJ1-5|NA|TRBV28
CASSLAGGYQPQHF
TGTGCCAGCAGTTTAGCAGGCGGTTATCAGCCCCAGCATTTT
>TRBJ1-6|TRBD1|TRBV7-3
CASSKTGGYNSPLHF
TGTGCCAGCAGCAAGACAGGGGGCTACAATTCACCCCTCCACTTT
>TRBJ1-4|NA|TRBV5-6
CASSLRQDLDEKLFF
TGTGCCAGCAGCTTAAGACAGGATCTCGATGAAAAACTGTTTTTT
>TRBJ1-2|TRBD1|TRBV9
CASSAPIGQGHYGYTF
TGTGCCAGCAGCGCCCCCATTGGACAGGGGCACTATGGCTACACCTTC
>TRBJ2-7|NA|TRBV7-2
CASSRLGPGAEQYF
TGTGCCAGCAGTCGTCTCGGGCCAGGGGCTGAGCAGTACTTC
>TRBJ1-5|TRBD1|TRBV7-9
CASSLSGTGNLNQPQHF
TGTGCCAGCAGCTTATCTGGGACAGGGAATCTCAATCAGCCCCAGCATTTT
>TRBJ2-7|NA|TRBV21-1
CASSWSTGQLSCEQYF
TGTGCCAGCAGCTGGAGTACCGGACAGTTGTCGTGCGAGCAGTACTTC
>TRBJ2-6|TRBD1|TRBV28
CASSYKNRGRKNSGANVLTF
TGTGCCAGCAGTTACAAAAACAGGGGGCGAAAAAACTCTGGGGCCAACGTCCTGACTTTC